A single sample gave rise to the 24 T cell receptor beta chains below, sequenced in a study of T-cell reconstitution after alpha-beta-depleted transplantation in children. TCRbeta library construction was performed incorporating unique molecular identifiers. In TCRdb, the PCR reads were re-called with MiXCR into one record per CDR3 protein. The sample consists of approximately 220,000 distinct CDR3 sequences, under 20% of them appearing once. The source material was PBMCs, mostly from graft donor cells, sampled 360 days after TCRalphabeta/CD19-depleted stem cell transplant. These receptor sequences come from a male patient between 2 and 9 years old who had a stem cell transplant for acute lymphoblastic leukemia, so the T cells may come from the graft donor.

In DNA, the CDR3 is TGTGCCAGCTCACCACCAGGGACGTCTGAAAAACTGTTTTTT. Translating it yields CASSPPGTSEKLFF. The chain uses TRBV18 and TRBJ1-4; maybe TRBD1 (5 bases). V was cut by 0 bases and J by 7 bases, with 9 bases left in between. This CDR3 region has 14 residues. Germline CDR1 KGHSH, CDR2 LQKENI.

This clonotype was seen many times. The chain combines TRBV10-2 with TRBJ2-3; D might be TRBD1 (6 bases). The germline V gene has CDR1 WSHSY and CDR2 SAAADI. The CDR3 sequence is 15 residues long. V lost 6 bases, J lost 7 bases, and 20 bases lay in between. The CDR3, as DNA: TGCGCCAGCAGACATGGACAGCAACTTCGGCATACGCAGTATTTT. This codes for CASRHGQQLRHTQYF.

CDR3 bases: TGTGCCAGCAGCGCGGGACAGAAGAAATACAATGAGCAGTTCTTC. It yields the protein CASSAGQKKYNEQFF. The chain employs TRBV4-2 and TRBJ2-1; possibly TRBD1 for D (7 bases). CDR1 and CDR2 (germline): LGHNA, YNFKEQ. CDR3 length: 15 amino acids. With 5 bases removed from V and 4 bases from J, the gap between germline ends came to 15 bases.

The chain has TRBV10-3 and TRBJ2-1; weak D call: TRBD2 (6 bases). Germline values: CDR1 ENHRY, CDR2 SYGVKD. The CDR3 consists of 17 residues. V gave up 0 bases and J gave up 4 bases, with 16 bases separating them. The CDR3 is CAISESREFKRYNEQFF. The CDR3 nucleotides are TGTGCCATCAGTGAGTCCCGGGAGTTCAAGAGGTACAATGAGCAGTTCTTC.

This clonotype was recorded a few times. This chain links TRBV29-1 with TRBJ1-2; 10 bases are shared with TRBD1. CDR1 is SQVTM, CDR2 ANQGSEA, per germline. V lost 3 bases to trimming and J lost 4 bases; unmatched junction nucleotides: 5. The CDR3 has 14 residues. The CDR3 reads CSVETGGVGYGYTF. The CDR3 DNA reads TGCAGCGTTGAGACAGGGGGCGTTGGCTATGGCTACACCTTC.

Ten or more counts support this clonotype. This rearrangement joins TRBV11-2 to TRBJ1-6, with D perhaps matching TRBD1 (5 bases). Germline V CDR1 and CDR2: SGHAT, FQNNGV. The ends were cut back, 6 bases at V and 7 bases at J, with 13 bases in the middle. The CDR3 contains 14 residues. The CDR3 protein is CASRPPGRNSPLHF. CDR3 nucleotides: TGTGCCAGCAGACCACCGGGACGGAATTCACCCCTCCACTTT.

This clonotype has only a few counts. CDR3 in amino acids: CATSDSGVGETQYF. The CDR3 DNA reads TGTGCCACCAGTGATTCAGGGGTAGGAGAGACCCAGTACTTC. The J gene is TRBJ2-5, the V gene TRBV24-1, with D possibly being TRBD1 (6 bases). Germline V gives CDR1 KGHDR, CDR2 SFDVKD. The CDR3 runs 14 residues. Between the trimmed V and J ends, which lost 2 bases and 4 bases, there was a span of 10 bases.

V gene TRBV5-1 combines with J gene TRBJ1-1; D is uncertain. V was trimmed by 1 base and J by 6 bases, leaving 10 bases between them. The CDR3 is made up of 13 amino acids. Germline values: CDR1 SGHRS, CDR2 YFSETQ. For the CDR3, the DNA is TGCGCCAGCAGCTTGTCGGGTGGCGCTGAAGCTTTCTTT. It yields the protein CASSLSGGAEAFF.

The chain uses TRBV18 and TRBJ2-2, with D possibly TRBD1 on 6 matching bases. V dropped 4 bases and J dropped 4 bases, with 10 bases sitting between them. The CDR3 sequence is 14 residues long. Germline CDR1 reads KGHSH; CDR2 reads LQKENI. This CDR3 reads CASSQDSTTGELFF. For the CDR3, the DNA is TGTGCCAGCTCACAGGACAGTACCACCGGGGAGCTGTTTTTT. Supplemented by reference TRBV18 and TRBJ2-2, the full variable domain reads NAGVMQNPRHLVRRRGQEARLRCSPMKGHSHVYWYRQLPEEGLKFMVYLQKENIIDESGMPKERFSAEFPKEGPSILRIQQVVRGDSAAYFCASSQDSTTGELFFGEGSRLTVL.

CDR3 sequence: CASSDRVDEQFF. DNA for the CDR3: TGTGCCAGCAGTGACAGGGTGGATGAGCAGTTCTTC. The chain uses TRBV25-1 and TRBJ2-1; D possibly corresponds to TRBD1 (5 bases). CDR1 is MGHDK and CDR2 is SYGVNS in the germline V gene. The CDR3 length is 12 residues. V was cut by 3 bases and J by 8 bases, with 8 bases left in between.

This rearrangement joins TRBV2 to TRBJ2-3, with D unresolved. Germline CDR1 reads SNHLY; CDR2 reads FYNNEI. The V end lost 7 bases, the J end lost 2 bases, and 7 bases lay between the germline ends. This CDR3 has 12 residues. CDR3 DNA sequence: TGTGCCAGCATGGAACCCACAGATACGCAGTATTTT. This translates into CASMEPTDTQYF.

This clonotype was seen more than once but under ten times. The chain is built from TRBV12-3 or TRBV12-4 and TRBJ2-3; D not resolved. This CDR3 comprises 15 residues. V was cut by 2 bases and J by 8 bases, with 17 bases left in between. The CDR3 DNA reads TGTGCCAGCAGTTTAAGCGCCAATAGAATGGGTACGCAGTATTTT. It codes for CASSLSANRMGTQYF.

The genes are TRBV5-4 and TRBJ2-2; D gene uncertain. In germline, CDR1 is SGHNT, CDR2 YYREEE (reference sequence). The CDR3 spans 14 residues. V shed 3 bases and J shed 1 base, with 7 bases lying between them. CDR3 DNA: TGTGCCAGCAGCTCCGGACGGAACACCGGGGAGCTGTTTTTT. Its protein product is CASSSGRNTGELFF.

This clonotype has ten or more counts. This chain links TRBV12-3 or TRBV12-4 with TRBJ2-6; the D is unclear. CDR3 size: 14 residues. With 6 bases removed from V and 3 bases from J, the gap between germline ends came to 9 bases. The CDR3 DNA is TGTGCCAGCAGGACTCGAGATGGGGCCAACGTCCTGACTTTC. Protein: CASRTRDGANVLTF.

The chain combines TRBV27 with TRBJ2-1; perhaps TRBD2 as D (6 bases). Germline V gene data show CDR1 as MNHEY and CDR2 as SMNVEV (reference sequence). The V end was cut by 5 bases, the J end by 5 bases, with 19 bases between. The CDR3 covers 16 residues. CDR3 nucleotides: TGTGCCAGCAGTCTCCTAAGGAGGGAGTATAACAATGAGCAGTTCTTC. It encodes CASSLLRREYNNEQFF.

This clonotype was seen more than once but under ten times. The chain uses TRBV20-1 and TRBJ1-2, with D unclear. The germline V gene has CDR1 DFQATT and CDR2 SNEGSKA (reference sequence). V shed 6 bases and J shed 2 bases, with 13 bases lying between them. The CDR3 sequence is 13 residues long. CDR3 in amino acids: CSAEEGGNYGYTF. Here the CDR3 DNA reads TGCAGTGCAGAGGAGGGCGGCAACTATGGCTACACCTTC.

This clonotype has just a few counts. This chain links TRBV12-3 or TRBV12-4 with TRBJ2-3; perhaps D is TRBD1 or TRBD2 (6 bases each). This CDR3 is 15 amino acids long. Trimming took off 6 bases at V and 2 bases at J, with 15 bases between the two ends. The CDR3 sequence: CASRSRGENTDTQYF. CDR3 coding DNA: TGTGCCAGCAGGTCTAGGGGGGAAAACACAGATACGCAGTATTTT.

The sample holds a few counts of this clonotype. This chain joins TRBV7-8 and TRBJ2-5; D gene ambiguous. This CDR3 contains 13 residues. Germline loops: CDR1 SGHVS, CDR2 FQNEAQ. Trimming left V 2 bases short and J 5 bases short, with 9 bases between. The CDR3, as DNA: TGTGCCAGCAGCTTAACGGCGAGGGAGACCCAGTACTTC. This codes for CASSLTARETQYF.

In nucleotides, the CDR3 is TGTGCCAGCAGCTTATTCCACAGCCGGGACAGTAATGAAAAACTGTTTTTT. It translates to CASSLFHSRDSNEKLFF. The rearrangement links TRBV7-2 to TRBJ1-4; 7 bases are shared with TRBD1. The V and J ends lost 2 bases and 4 bases, in that order; junction bases with no gene match: 10. Germline V CDR1 and CDR2: SGHTA, FQGNSA. The CDR3 extends over 17 amino acids. Full variable domain (outside the CDR3, taken from reference TRBV7-2 and TRBJ1-4): GAGVSQSPSNKVTEKGKDVELRCDPISGHTALYWYRQSLGQGLEFLIYFQGNSAPDKSGLPSDRFSAERTGGSVSTLTIQRTQQEDSAVYLCASSLFHSRDSNEKLFFGSGTQLSVL.

The gene calls are TRBV5-5 and TRBJ2-7, with 10 bases that match TRBD1. Germline V gene lookup returns CDR1 SGHKS and CDR2 YYEKEE (reference sequence). The CDR3 covers 15 residues. With 4 bases clipped from V and 2 bases from J, the junction kept 6 bases outside the gene matches. The CDR3 DNA reads as TGTGCCAGCAGCCATATTGGGACAGGGGCCTACGAGCAGTACTTC. Encoded protein: CASSHIGTGAYEQYF.

This chain uses TRBV18 with TRBJ1-4, with D uncertain. The germline V gene encodes CDR1 KGHSH and CDR2 LQKENI. The CDR3 extends over 14 amino acids. The V and J ends lost 0 bases and 5 bases respectively, with 7 bases between them. Here the CDR3 DNA reads TGTGCCAGCTCACCACCGTCGACGAATGAAAAACTGTTTTTT. Protein: CASSPPSTNEKLFF.

This clonotype was observed a handful of times. As DNA, the CDR3 is TGCAGTGCTAGATTGGGGGCGGGAAAGGAAAAACTGTTTTTT. It specifies CSARLGAGKEKLFF. The chain couples TRBV20-1 to TRBJ1-4, with a weak D call TRBD1 (6 bases). CDR3 length equals 14 residues. V shed 2 bases and J shed 8 bases, with 15 bases lying between them. The germline V gene has CDR1 DFQATT and CDR2 SNEGSKA (reference sequence).

V is TRBV12-3 or TRBV12-4 and J is TRBJ2-7, with TRBD1 matching 10 bases. The junction had 6 bases not matched to a gene; V was cut back by 5 bases and J by 11 bases. The CDR3 sequence is 12 residues long. The CDR3 loop is CASSLGTGVKYF. The CDR3 DNA reads as TGTGCCAGCAGTCTGGGGACAGGGGTGAAGTACTTC.

A few counts support this clonotype. This rearrangement joins TRBV7-2 to TRBJ2-7; no definite D call. The CDR3 totals 12 residues. The germline V gene has CDR1 SGHTA and CDR2 FQGNSA. The ends were cut back, 1 base at V and 5 bases at J, with 6 bases in the middle. In DNA, the CDR3 is TGTGCCAGCAGCTTAGTCCTCCACGAGCAGTACTTC. The encoded protein is CASSLVLHEQYF.